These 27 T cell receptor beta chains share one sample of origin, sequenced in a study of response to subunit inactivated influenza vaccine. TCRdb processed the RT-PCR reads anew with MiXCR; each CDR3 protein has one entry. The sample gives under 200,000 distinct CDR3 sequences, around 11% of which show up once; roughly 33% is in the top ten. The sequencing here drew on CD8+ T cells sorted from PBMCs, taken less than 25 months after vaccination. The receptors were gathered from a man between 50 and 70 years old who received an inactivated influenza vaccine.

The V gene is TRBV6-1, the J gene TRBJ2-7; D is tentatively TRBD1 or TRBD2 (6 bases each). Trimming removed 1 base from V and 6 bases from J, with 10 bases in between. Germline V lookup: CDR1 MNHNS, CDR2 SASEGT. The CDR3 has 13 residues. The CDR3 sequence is CASSEVGGFEQYF. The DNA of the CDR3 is TGTGCCAGCAGTGAAGTAGGGGGGTTCGAGCAGTACTTC.

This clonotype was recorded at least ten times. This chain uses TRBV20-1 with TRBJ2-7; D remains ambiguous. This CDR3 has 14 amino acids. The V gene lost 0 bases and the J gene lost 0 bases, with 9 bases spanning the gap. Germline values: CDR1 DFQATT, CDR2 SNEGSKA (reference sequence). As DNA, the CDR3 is TGCAGTGCTAGAGATTCCAGACACTCCTACGAGCAGTACTTC. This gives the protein CSARDSRHSYEQYF.

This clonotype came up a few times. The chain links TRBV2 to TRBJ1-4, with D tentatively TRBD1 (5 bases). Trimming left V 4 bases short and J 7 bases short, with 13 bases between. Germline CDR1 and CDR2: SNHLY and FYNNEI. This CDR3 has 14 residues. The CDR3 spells CASSVQARGEKLFF. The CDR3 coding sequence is TGTGCCAGCAGTGTACAGGCCCGAGGTGAAAAACTGTTTTTT.

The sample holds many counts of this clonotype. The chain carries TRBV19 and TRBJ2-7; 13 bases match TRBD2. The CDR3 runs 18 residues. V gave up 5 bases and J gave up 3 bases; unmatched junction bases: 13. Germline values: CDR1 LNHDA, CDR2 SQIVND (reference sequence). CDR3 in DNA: TGTGCCAGTAGTCGCGGACTAGCGGGAGTATCTACTAACTACGAGCAGTACTTC. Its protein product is CASSRGLAGVSTNYEQYF.

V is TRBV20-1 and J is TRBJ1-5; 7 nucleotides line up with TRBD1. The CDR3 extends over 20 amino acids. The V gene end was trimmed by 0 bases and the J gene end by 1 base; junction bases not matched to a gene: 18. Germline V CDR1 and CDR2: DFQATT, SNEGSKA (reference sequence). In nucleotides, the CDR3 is TGCAGTGCTAGAGATCCAGTTGAGACAGGGTTTCGGTTAAGCAATCAGCCCCAGCATTTT. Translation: CSARDPVETGFRLSNQPQHF.

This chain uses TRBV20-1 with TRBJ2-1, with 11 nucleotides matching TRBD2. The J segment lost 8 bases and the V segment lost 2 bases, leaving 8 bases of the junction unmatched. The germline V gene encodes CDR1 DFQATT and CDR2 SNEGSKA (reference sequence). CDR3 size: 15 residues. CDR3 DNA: TGCAGTGCTAGAATTACTAGCGGGAGTCCGGATGAGCAGTTCTTC. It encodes CSARITSGSPDEQFF.

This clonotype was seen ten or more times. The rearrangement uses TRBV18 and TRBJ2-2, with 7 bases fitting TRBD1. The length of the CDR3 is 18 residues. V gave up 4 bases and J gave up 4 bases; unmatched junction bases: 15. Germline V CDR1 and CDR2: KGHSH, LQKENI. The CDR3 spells CASSLGPLQGPATGELFF. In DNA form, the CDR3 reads TGTGCCAGCTCACTAGGCCCACTACAGGGGCCAGCCACCGGGGAGCTGTTTTTT.

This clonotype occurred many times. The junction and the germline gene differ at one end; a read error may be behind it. The CDR3 nucleotides are TGTGCCAGCAGTTTACTGCTAACCGGGACAGGGTCCGCCTTC. As protein: CASSLLLTGTGSAF. The gene calls are TRBV28 and TRBJ2-7; 9 bases map to TRBD1. Germline lookup yields CDR1 MDHEN and CDR2 SYDVKM. The CDR3 contains 14 residues. Looking up the rest from reference TRBV28 and TRBJ2-7 gives the full variable domain: DVKVTQSSRYLVKRTGEKVFLECVQDMDHENMFWYRQDPGLGLRLIYFSYDVKMKEKGDIPEGYSVSREKKERFSLILESASTNQTSMYLCASSLLLTGTGSAFGPGTRLTVT.

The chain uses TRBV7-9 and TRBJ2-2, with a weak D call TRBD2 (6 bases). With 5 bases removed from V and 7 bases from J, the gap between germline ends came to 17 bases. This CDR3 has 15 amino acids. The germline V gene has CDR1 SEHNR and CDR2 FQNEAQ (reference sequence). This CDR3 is CASSPWGVQDGELFF. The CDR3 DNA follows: TGTGCCAGCAGCCCCTGGGGGGTCCAAGACGGGGAGCTGTTTTTT.

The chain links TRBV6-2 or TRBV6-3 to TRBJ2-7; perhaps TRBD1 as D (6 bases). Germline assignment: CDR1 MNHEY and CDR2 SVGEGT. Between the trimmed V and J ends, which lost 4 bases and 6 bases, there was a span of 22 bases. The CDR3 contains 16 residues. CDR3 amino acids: CASSSGQPEEGREQYF. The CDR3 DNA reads TGTGCCAGCAGTTCTGGACAGCCAGAAGAGGGACGCGAGCAGTACTTC.

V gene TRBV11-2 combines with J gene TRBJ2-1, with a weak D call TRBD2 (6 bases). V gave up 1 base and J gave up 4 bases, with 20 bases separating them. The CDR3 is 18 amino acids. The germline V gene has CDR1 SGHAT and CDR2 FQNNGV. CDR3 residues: CASSLVGLTLGPYNEQFF. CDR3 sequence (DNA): TGTGCCAGCAGCTTAGTGGGACTCACCCTCGGTCCTTACAATGAGCAGTTCTTC.

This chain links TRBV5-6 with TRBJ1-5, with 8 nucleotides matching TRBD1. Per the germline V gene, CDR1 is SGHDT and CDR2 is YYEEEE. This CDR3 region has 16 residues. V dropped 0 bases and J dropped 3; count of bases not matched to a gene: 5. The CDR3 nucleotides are TGTGCCAGCAGCTTGGCAGGCAGGGGGCTCAATCAGCCCCAGCATTTT. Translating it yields CASSLAGRGLNQPQHF.

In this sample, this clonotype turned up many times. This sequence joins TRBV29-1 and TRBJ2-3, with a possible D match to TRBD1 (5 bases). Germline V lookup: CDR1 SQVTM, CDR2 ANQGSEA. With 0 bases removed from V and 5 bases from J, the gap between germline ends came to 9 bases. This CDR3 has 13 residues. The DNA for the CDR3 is TGCAGCGTTGAAGAAGGGGTAGGAGATACGCAGTATTTT. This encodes CSVEEGVGDTQYF.

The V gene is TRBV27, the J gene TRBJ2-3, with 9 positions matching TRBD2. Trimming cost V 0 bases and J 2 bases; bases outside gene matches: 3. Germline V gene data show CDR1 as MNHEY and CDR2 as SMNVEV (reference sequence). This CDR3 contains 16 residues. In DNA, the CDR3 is TGTGCCAGCAGTTTATCGGCTAGCGGGACCACAGATACGCAGTATTTT. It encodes CASSLSASGTTDTQYF.

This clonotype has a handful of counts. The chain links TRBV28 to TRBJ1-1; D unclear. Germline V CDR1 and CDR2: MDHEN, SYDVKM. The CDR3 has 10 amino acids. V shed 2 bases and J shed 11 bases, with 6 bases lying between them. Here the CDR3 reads CASSLTTAFF. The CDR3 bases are TGTGCCAGCAGTTTAACTACGGCTTTCTTT.

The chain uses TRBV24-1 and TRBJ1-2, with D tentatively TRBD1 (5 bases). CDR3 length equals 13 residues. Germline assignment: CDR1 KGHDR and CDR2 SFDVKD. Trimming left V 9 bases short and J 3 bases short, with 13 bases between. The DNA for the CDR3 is TGTGCCACCTCAACCGGGACGGACTATGGCTACACCTTC. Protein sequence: CATSTGTDYGYTF.

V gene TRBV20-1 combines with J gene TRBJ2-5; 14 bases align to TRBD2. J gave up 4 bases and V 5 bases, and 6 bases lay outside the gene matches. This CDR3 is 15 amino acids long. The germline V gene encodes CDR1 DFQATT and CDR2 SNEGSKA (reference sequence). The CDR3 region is CSASRLAGGPETQYF. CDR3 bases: TGCAGTGCTTCCCGACTAGCGGGGGGGCCAGAGACCCAGTACTTC.

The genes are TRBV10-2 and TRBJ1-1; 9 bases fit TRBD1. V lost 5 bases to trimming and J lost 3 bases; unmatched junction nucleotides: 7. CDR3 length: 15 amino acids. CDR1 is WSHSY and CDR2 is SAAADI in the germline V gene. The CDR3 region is CASSSKTGGDTEAFF. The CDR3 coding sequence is TGCGCCAGCAGTTCTAAGACAGGGGGTGACACTGAAGCTTTCTTT.

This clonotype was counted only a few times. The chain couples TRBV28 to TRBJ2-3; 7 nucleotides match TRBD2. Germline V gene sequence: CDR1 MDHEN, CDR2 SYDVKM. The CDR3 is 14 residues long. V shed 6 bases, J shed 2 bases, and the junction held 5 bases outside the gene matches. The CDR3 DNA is TGTGCCAGCAGCCTAAGACTAGCCACAGATACGCAGTATTTT. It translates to CASSLRLATDTQYF.

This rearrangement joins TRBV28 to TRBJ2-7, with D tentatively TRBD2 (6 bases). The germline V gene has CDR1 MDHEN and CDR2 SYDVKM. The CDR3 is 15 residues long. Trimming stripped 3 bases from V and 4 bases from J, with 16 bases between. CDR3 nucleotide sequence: TGTGCCAGCAGTTTCGGGGGAAGTAAGCCGTACGAGCAGTACTTC. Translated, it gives CASSFGGSKPYEQYF.

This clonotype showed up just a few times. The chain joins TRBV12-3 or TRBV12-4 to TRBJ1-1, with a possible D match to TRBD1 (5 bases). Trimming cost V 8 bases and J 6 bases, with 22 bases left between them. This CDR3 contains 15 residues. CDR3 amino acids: CASSSNTGPKAEAFF. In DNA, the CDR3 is TGTGCCAGCTCGAGCAATACAGGTCCGAAGGCTGAAGCTTTCTTT.

CDR3 protein: CASSMRGSLYNEQFF. DNA of the CDR3: TGTGCCAGCAGCATGCGTGGGAGTCTCTACAATGAGCAGTTCTTC. The chain combines TRBV6-1 with TRBJ2-1; perhaps TRBD2 as D (5 bases). The CDR3 extends over 15 amino acids. CDR1 is MNHNS, CDR2 SASEGT, per germline. The germline V and J ends were trimmed by 6 bases and 3 bases, with 15 bases remaining between them.

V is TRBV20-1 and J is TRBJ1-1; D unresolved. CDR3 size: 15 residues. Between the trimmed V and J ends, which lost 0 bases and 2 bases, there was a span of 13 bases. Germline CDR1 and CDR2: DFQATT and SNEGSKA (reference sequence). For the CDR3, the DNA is TGCAGTGCTAGAGATTATGTAGCAGCAAACACTGAAGCTTTCTTT. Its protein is CSARDYVAANTEAFF.

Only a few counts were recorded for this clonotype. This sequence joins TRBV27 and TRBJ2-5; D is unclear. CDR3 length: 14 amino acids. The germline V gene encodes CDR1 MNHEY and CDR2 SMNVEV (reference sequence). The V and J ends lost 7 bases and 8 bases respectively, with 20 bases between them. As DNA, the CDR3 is TGTGCCAGCACCCATCGCACTTCGATGGGAACCCAGTACTTC. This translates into CASTHRTSMGTQYF.

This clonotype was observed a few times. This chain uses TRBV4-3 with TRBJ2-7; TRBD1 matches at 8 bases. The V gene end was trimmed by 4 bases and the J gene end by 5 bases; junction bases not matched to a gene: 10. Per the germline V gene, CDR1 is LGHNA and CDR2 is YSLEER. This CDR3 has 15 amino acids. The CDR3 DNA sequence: TGCGCCAGCAGCCCTCAAGACAGGGGCTTCCACGAGCAGTACTTC. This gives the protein CASSPQDRGFHEQYF.

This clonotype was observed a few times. The CDR3: CASSLWPGQGENMNTEAFF. The DNA for the CDR3 is TGTGCCAGCAGTTTATGGCCCGGACAGGGGGAAAATATGAACACTGAAGCTTTCTTT. V is TRBV28 and J is TRBJ1-1; 10 bases are a match to TRBD1. This CDR3 comprises 19 residues. With 0 bases clipped from V and 0 bases from J, the junction kept 10 bases outside the gene matches. Per germline, CDR1 MDHEN and CDR2 SYDVKM.

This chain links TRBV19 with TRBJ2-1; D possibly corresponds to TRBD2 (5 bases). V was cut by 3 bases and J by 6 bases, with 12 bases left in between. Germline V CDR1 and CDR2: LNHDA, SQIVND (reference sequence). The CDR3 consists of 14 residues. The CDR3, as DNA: TGTGCCAGTAGTATGGGCGGGCAGCCCAATGAGCAGTTCTTC. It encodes CASSMGGQPNEQFF.